The 31 T cell receptor beta chains listed next were all sequenced from one sample in a study of blood T cells in healthy people across ages. Combining a sample-barcoded 5' primer with a J-beta primer mix, a second PCR ran for roughly 6 to 12 cycles. TCRdb recomputed calls from the 5' RACE reads with MiXCR, one row per CDR3 protein. Here the sample spans 780,000 or so distinct CDR3 sequences, roughly 50% being singletons. The sequenced material came from blood. The receptors shown here come from a man older than 75 in good health.

A remark on this clonotype: This may stem from a read error, because a much larger clone lies one nucleotide away. The chain joins TRBV12-3 or TRBV12-4 to TRBJ2-7; no clear D. Trimming removed 3 bases at V and 1 base at J, with 4 bases between. This CDR3 has 12 amino acids. Here the CDR3 reads CASSFASYEQYF. The CDR3 region has the DNA TGTGCCAGCAGTTTTGCTTCCTACGAGCAGTACTTC.

The table lists this clonotype with a count of one. V usage is TRBV14 and J usage is TRBJ1-1, with D hard to call. The CDR3 is 15 residues long. Germline V gives CDR1 SGHDN, CDR2 FVKESK. The V and J ends lost 3 bases and 0 bases respectively, with 11 bases between them. In nucleotides, the CDR3 is TGTGCCAGCAGCCACGTGGCCGGGGTGAACACTGAAGCTTTCTTT. This encodes CASSHVAGVNTEAFF. Looking up the rest from reference TRBV14 and TRBJ1-1 gives the full variable domain: EAGVTQFPSHSVIEKGQTVTLRCDPISGHDNLYWYRRVMGKEIKFLLHFVKESKQDESGMPNNRFLAERTGGTYSTLKVQPAELEDSGVYFCASSHVAGVNTEAFFGQGTRLTVV.

The chain is built from TRBV29-1 and TRBJ1-1, with D perhaps TRBD1 (5 bases). CDR1 is SQVTM and CDR2 is ANQGSEA in the germline V gene. Trimming took off 7 bases at V and 1 base at J, with 13 bases between the two ends. CDR3 length: 13 residues. The CDR3 sequence: CSGRVDGNTEAFF. CDR3 bases: TGCAGCGGCAGGGTGGACGGGAACACTGAAGCTTTCTTT.

The chain couples TRBV6-2 or TRBV6-3 to TRBJ2-2; 9 nucleotides align to TRBD2. CDR1 and CDR2 (germline): MNHEY, SVGEGT. This CDR3 has 18 residues. After removal of 0 bases from V and 5 bases from J, the junction contained 10 bases not matched to a gene. The CDR3 reads CASSYSAWREGRTGELFF. For the CDR3, the DNA is TGTGCCAGCAGTTACTCGGCGTGGCGGGAGGGCCGGACCGGGGAGCTGTTTTTT.

This clonotype has a single count. Germline is not matched at one junction end, which may reflect a read error. The chain has TRBV20-1 and TRBJ2-1; possible D gene TRBD1, 6 bases. Germline CDR1 reads DFQATT; CDR2 reads SNEGSKA (reference sequence). The CDR3 covers 13 residues. Here the CDR3 reads CSAQDRGRNGQFF. The CDR3 nucleotides are TGCAGTGCCCAGGACAGAGGTAGGAATGGGCAGTTCTTC.

In this sample, this clonotype turned up many times. V and J are TRBV29-1 and TRBJ2-5, with D possibly matching TRBD1 (5 bases). V shed 2 bases and J shed 2 bases, with 9 bases lying between them. This CDR3 has 13 residues. Germline CDR1 is SQVTM and CDR2 is ANQGSEA. The CDR3 region has the DNA TGCAGCGTTGAAAGGGGCAGTCAAGAGACCCAGTACTTC. Amino acids: CSVERGSQETQYF.

This clonotype was seen a handful of times. This chain joins TRBV29-1 and TRBJ2-5, with TRBD2 identical over 12 bases. J lost 2 bases, V lost 6 bases, and 7 bases had no gene match. This CDR3 contains 15 residues. Germline CDR1 is SQVTM and CDR2 is ANQGSEA. As DNA, the CDR3 is TGCAGCGTCCCGACTAGCGGGAGTATACAAGAGACCCAGTACTTC. Protein product: CSVPTSGSIQETQYF.

This clonotype came up many times. DNA of the CDR3: TGTGCCAGCAGCTTGGGACAGGGTTCCAGTCAGCCCCAGCATTTT. As protein: CASSLGQGSSQPQHF. This rearrangement joins TRBV7-2 to TRBJ1-5, with 9 bases matching TRBD1. J gave up 6 bases and V 3 bases, and 6 bases lay outside the gene matches. Looked up from germline, CDR1 is SGHTA and CDR2 is FQGNSA. The CDR3 loop spans 15 amino acids.

The chain combines TRBV12-3 or TRBV12-4 with TRBJ2-5; 7 nucleotides agree with TRBD1. The CDR3 sequence is 14 residues long. With 3 bases clipped from V and 1 base from J, the junction kept 2 bases outside the gene matches. DNA for the CDR3: TGTGCCAGCAGTTTCGGGACAGCCCAAGAGACCCAGTACTTC. Amino acids: CASSFGTAQETQYF.

In nucleotides, the CDR3 is TGCGCCAGCAGCTTTGATCCTAGCGGGAGGGGACACAATGAGCAGTTCTTC. Translated, it gives CASSFDPSGRGHNEQFF. V gene TRBV5-1 combines with J gene TRBJ2-1, with TRBD2 matching 12 bases. There are 17 residues in the CDR3. CDR1 is SGHRS and CDR2 is YFSETQ in the germline V gene. V trimming: 2 bases; J trimming: 5 bases; junction bases outside the gene matches: 8.

This clonotype appeared a few times. The chain has TRBV9 and TRBJ1-2; D gene ambiguous. Deletions cut 0 bases from V and 8 bases from J, with 8 bases between. This CDR3 has 12 amino acids. Per germline, CDR1 SGDLS and CDR2 YYNGEE. Here the CDR3 reads CASSVDDRGYTF. The CDR3, as DNA: TGTGCCAGCAGCGTAGATGATCGCGGCTACACCTTC. Combining the CDR3 with reference TRBV9 and TRBJ1-2 gives the whole variable domain DSGVTQTPKHLITATGQRVTLRCSPRSGDLSVYWYQQSLDQGLQFLIQYYNGEERAKGNILERFSAQQFPDLHSELNLSSLELGDSALYFCASSVDDRGYTFGSGTRLTVV.

A single count supports this clonotype. One junction end does not reproduce the germline sequence, and a read error may be involved. The rearrangement links TRBV27 to TRBJ1-1; TRBD1 is a possible D gene (5 bases). The CDR3 is 13 amino acids. CDR1 and CDR2 (germline): MNHEY, SMNVEV (reference sequence). CDR3 nucleotides: TGTGCTAGCAGTGCTCAGGGAACATATCAAGCTTTCTTT. Amino acids: CASSAQGTYQAFF.

The chain combines TRBV20-1 with TRBJ2-1; 9 bases match TRBD2. CDR1 and CDR2 (germline): DFQATT, SNEGSKA (reference sequence). V trimming: 6 bases; J trimming: 6 bases; junction bases outside the gene matches: 9. This CDR3 has 14 residues. As DNA, the CDR3 is TGCAGTGCCGACTACCCTAGCGGGACCAATGAGCAGTTCTTC. Encoded protein: CSADYPSGTNEQFF.

This rearrangement joins TRBV2 to TRBJ1-2; the D is unclear. The V end was cut by 4 bases, the J end by 8 bases, with 11 bases between. The CDR3 contains 12 residues. Germline V gene lookup returns CDR1 SNHLY and CDR2 FYNNEI. CDR3 sequence (DNA): TGTGCCAGCAGTGGCCCGGATACGGGCTACACCTTC. It encodes CASSGPDTGYTF. Drawing the rest from reference TRBV2 and TRBJ1-2, the complete variable domain is EPEVTQTPSHQVTQMGQEVILRCVPISNHLYFYWYRQILGQKVEFLVSFYNNEISEKSEIFDDQFSVERPDGSNFTLKIRSTKLEDSAMYFCASSGPDTGYTFGSGTRLTVV.

This chain joins TRBV18 and TRBJ2-5; 8 nucleotides match TRBD1. The CDR3 is made up of 14 amino acids. Germline values: CDR1 KGHSH, CDR2 LQKENI. Germline trimming cut 1 base from V and 11 bases from J; bases unmatched to any gene: 9. The CDR3: CASSPLDRATEQYF. CDR3 coding DNA: TGTGCCAGCTCACCACTGGACAGGGCGACTGAGCAGTACTTC. The complete variable domain, with remaining parts taken from reference TRBV18 and TRBJ2-5, reads NAGVMQNPRHLVRRRGQEARLRCSPMKGHSHVYWYRQLPEEGLKFMVYLQKENIIDESGMPKERFSAEFPKEGPSILRIQQVVRGDSAAYFCASSPLDRATEQYFGPGTRLLVL.

V gene TRBV29-1 combines with J gene TRBJ2-5, with D perhaps given as TRBD1 or TRBD2 (5 bases each). Trimming cost V 4 bases and J 11 bases, with 23 bases left between them. Germline loops: CDR1 SQVTM, CDR2 ANQGSEA. This CDR3 has 14 residues. The DNA for the CDR3 is TGCAGCGTTGTACGGGACCGAGGCTACGATGAGCAGTACTTC. Translated, it gives CSVVRDRGYDEQYF.

Concerning this clonotype: One junction end disagrees with the germline gene, perhaps due to a read error. The genes are TRBV4-1 and TRBJ2-6; D may be TRBD1 (5 bases). The CDR3 length is 16 residues. CDR1 and CDR2 (germline): MGHRA, YSYEKL. For the CDR3, the DNA is TGCGCCGGCAGCCCCCTGACAGTTTCTGGGGCCAACGTCCTGACTTTC. Protein: CAGSPLTVSGANVLTF.

The rearrangement joins TRBV20-1 to TRBJ2-4, with 13 bases fitting TRBD2. V dropped 1 base and J dropped 6; count of bases not matched to a gene: 6. Germline V gene lookup returns CDR1 DFQATT and CDR2 SNEGSKA (reference sequence). The CDR3 is 16 residues long. The CDR3 bases are TGCAGTGCTAGAGTAACACTAGCGGGAGGGGGAAACATTCAGTACTTC. Amino acids: CSARVTLAGGGNIQYF.

As regards this clonotype: At one of its ends the junction is not consistent with the germline gene, which may arise from a read error. The V and J genes are TRBV18 and TRBJ2-1; 9 nucleotides match TRBD2. This CDR3 comprises 15 residues. Germline V gene lookup returns CDR1 KGHSH and CDR2 LQKENI. For the CDR3, the DNA is TGTGCCAGCTCACCGACTAGCGGCACCTACACTGAGCAGTTCTTC. Translating gives CASSPTSGTYTEQFF. The variable domain in full, with the rest retrieved from reference TRBV18 and TRBJ2-1, is NAGVMQNPRHLVRRRGQEARLRCSPMKGHSHVYWYRQLPEEGLKFMVYLQKENIIDESGMPKERFSAEFPKEGPSILRIQQVVRGDSAAYFCASSPTSGTYTEQFFGPGTRLTVL.

Only a few counts were recorded for this clonotype. The V and J genes are TRBV3-1 and TRBJ1-2, with TRBD1 matching over 9 bases. The CDR3 is made up of 16 amino acids. Germline loops: CDR1 LGHDT, CDR2 YNNKEL (reference sequence). Unmatched junction bases numbered 6, after V lost 0 bases and J lost 4 bases. The CDR3 bases are TGTGCCAGCAGCCAAGATCCGGACAGGGGATCCTATGGCTACACCTTC. Translating it yields CASSQDPDRGSYGYTF.

This clonotype occurred a few times. The chain joins TRBV15 to TRBJ2-3; 9 bases fit TRBD1. Trimming took 5 bases from V and 5 from J; bases not matched to a gene: 20. The CDR3 length is 19 residues. From germline, CDR1 is LNHNV and CDR2 YYDKDF (reference sequence). In DNA, the CDR3 is TGTGCCACCAGCCCCTTGGGGGGACGACAGGGGGAACGCGTAGATACGCAGTATTTT. Encoded protein: CATSPLGGRQGERVDTQYF. The whole variable domain, remainder taken from reference TRBV15 and TRBJ2-3, is DAMVIQNPRYQVTQFGKPVTLSCSQTLNHNVMYWYQQKSSQAPKLLFHYYDKDFNNEADTPDNFQSRRPNTSFCFLDIRSPGLGDTAMYLCATSPLGGRQGERVDTQYFGPGTRLTVL.

This sequence joins TRBV5-1 and TRBJ2-5; 12 nucleotides align to TRBD2. Near its end, the DNA agrees better with TRBJ2-7, so the J call may be wrong. The CDR3 runs 15 residues. Germline CDR1 SGHRS, CDR2 YFSETQ. The CDR3 reads CASSLAGGGLYEQYF. DNA of the CDR3: TGCGCCAGCAGCCTAGCGGGAGGGGGTCTCTACGAGCAGTACTTC.

This clonotype was counted only a few times. The chain links TRBV25-1 to TRBJ2-1; unclear D gene. The CDR3 is 12 amino acids. The germline gives CDR1 MGHDK, CDR2 SYGVNS. The V end was cut by 8 bases, the J end by 4 bases, with 9 bases between. Here the CDR3 reads CASRLGYNEQFF. The CDR3, as DNA: TGTGCCAGCCGTTTAGGGTACAATGAGCAGTTCTTC.

This chain links TRBV19 with TRBJ1-2; weak D call: TRBD1 (5 bases). This CDR3 is built from 12 residues. V dropped 7 bases and J dropped 8 bases, with 14 bases sitting between them. Germline loops: CDR1 LNHDA, CDR2 SQIVND (reference sequence). As DNA, the CDR3 is TGTGCCAGTACCCCCGAGGGGCGCGGCTACACCTTC. Protein sequence: CASTPEGRGYTF.

This clonotype appeared a few times. The chain combines TRBV25-1 with TRBJ2-7, with D unresolved. Germline V gives CDR1 MGHDK, CDR2 SYGVNS. Between the trimmed V and J ends, which lost 3 bases and 6 bases, there was a span of 15 bases. The CDR3 has 14 amino acids. CDR3 in amino acids: CASSDPLKPGEQYF. The CDR3 nucleotides are TGTGCCAGCAGTGATCCTCTCAAACCGGGCGAGCAGTACTTC.

CDR3 protein: CSVRWGAGGDSNEQFF. CDR3 bases: TGCAGTGTCCGCTGGGGAGCGGGAGGTGATTCGAATGAGCAGTTCTTC. The chain joins TRBV20-1 to TRBJ2-1, with 9 bases aligning to TRBD2. The CDR3 runs 16 residues. Germline CDR1 reads DFQATT; CDR2 reads SNEGSKA (reference sequence). Germline trimming cut 7 bases from V and 7 bases from J; bases unmatched to any gene: 17.

This clonotype came up a few times. The V call is TRBV20-1, the J call TRBJ2-3; 9 bases line up with TRBD2. Per the germline V gene, CDR1 is DFQATT and CDR2 is SNEGSKA (reference sequence). This CDR3 is 14 amino acids long. The junction had 13 bases not matched to a gene; V was cut back by 1 base and J by 14 bases. CDR3 in amino acids: CSARGSSGIKDAYF. The CDR3 region has the DNA TGCAGTGCTAGAGGGTCTAGCGGGATCAAAGACGCGTATTTT.

V and J are TRBV5-1 and TRBJ1-4; 7 nucleotides line up with TRBD1. V shed 5 bases, J shed 3 bases, and the junction held 10 bases outside the gene matches. This CDR3 region has 16 residues. CDR1 and CDR2 (germline): SGHRS, YFSETQ. The DNA for the CDR3 is TGCGCCAGCAGGGAGACAGGGTCTACGGCTAATGAAAAACTGTTTTTT. Translation: CASRETGSTANEKLFF.

The genes are TRBV18 and TRBJ1-5; no definite D call. Per the germline V gene, CDR1 is KGHSH and CDR2 is LQKENI. The CDR3 length is 12 residues. Trimming shortened V by 2 bases and J by 5 bases, and 4 bases separated the two germline ends. The CDR3 DNA reads TGTGCCAGCTCACCATTAGATCAGCCCCAGCATTTT. Its protein product is CASSPLDQPQHF.

The chain employs TRBV10-3 and TRBJ1-2; TRBD1 is a possible D gene (5 bases). The germline V gene has CDR1 ENHRY and CDR2 SYGVKD. The CDR3 spans 13 residues. V shed 0 bases and J shed 7 bases, with 9 bases lying between them. The CDR3 is CAISESRDSGYTF. The CDR3 DNA follows: TGTGCCATCAGTGAGTCGAGGGACTCTGGCTACACCTTC.

J is TRBJ2-5 and V is TRBV6-5; perhaps TRBD1 as D (5 bases). CDR3 length equals 17 residues. Germline values: CDR1 MNHEY, CDR2 SVGAGI. Trimming took 2 bases from V and 0 from J, leaving 16 bases between them. DNA for the CDR3: TGTGCCAGCAGTTACGGGGCTACGACCTCGTACCAAGAGACCCAGTACTTC. It is translated as CASSYGATTSYQETQYF.